The clone carrying this T cell receptor (beta chain) was seen once. V was clipped by 6 bases and J by 0 bases, with 9 bases between them. This CDR3 is 14 amino acids long. RNA transcripts provided the template for amplifying TCR beta CDR3 regions. The workflow started with a first-round RT-PCR run with HTBI primers and then moved on to a second-round multiplex PCR. TCRdb passed the multiplex PCR reads through MiXCR, listing each CDR3 protein once. The repertoire holds 600,000 to 650,000 distinct CDR3 sequences, with about 20% as singletons. This entry is derived from a study of Graves' ophthalmopathy and Graves' hyperthyroidism.

V usage is TRBV12-3 or TRBV12-4 and J usage is TRBJ1-3; the D gene is possibly TRBD1 (6 bases). Sequenced input: peripheral blood. The TCR sequence derives from a woman aged 18-30 years with stable Graves' hyperthyroidism. Some clones in this sample may be carry-over from other donors' samples. The chain's CDR3 is CASRGQSSGNTIYF. For the CDR3, the DNA is TGTGCCAGCAGGGGACAAAGCTCTGGAAACACCATATATTTT.